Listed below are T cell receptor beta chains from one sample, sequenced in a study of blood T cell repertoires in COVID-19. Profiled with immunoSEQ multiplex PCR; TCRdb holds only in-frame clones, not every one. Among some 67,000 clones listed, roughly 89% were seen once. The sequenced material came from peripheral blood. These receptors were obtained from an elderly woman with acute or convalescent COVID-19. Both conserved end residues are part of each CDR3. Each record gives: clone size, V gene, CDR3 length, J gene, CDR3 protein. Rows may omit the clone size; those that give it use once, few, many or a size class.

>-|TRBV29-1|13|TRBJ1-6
CSVGDSRNSPLHF
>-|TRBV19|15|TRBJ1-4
CASRRTAATNEKLFF
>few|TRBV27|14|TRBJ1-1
CASSFRTGVTEAFF
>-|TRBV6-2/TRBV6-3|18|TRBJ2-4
CASSYVSGGAGAKNIQYF
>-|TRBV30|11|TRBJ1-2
CAWSPQAGYTF
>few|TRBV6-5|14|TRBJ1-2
CASGVMGGSGGYTF
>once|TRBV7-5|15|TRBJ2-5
CVRSLASDSQETQYF
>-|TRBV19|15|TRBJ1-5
CASSHTGIDHQPQHF
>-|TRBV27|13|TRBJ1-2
CASRGTGRGGYTF
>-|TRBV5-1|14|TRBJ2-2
CASSLQLNTGELFF
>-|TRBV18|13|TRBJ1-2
CASSPVAGYGYTF
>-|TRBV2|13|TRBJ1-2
CASRRGLNYGYTF
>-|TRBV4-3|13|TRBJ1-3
CASSQDSTTTIYF
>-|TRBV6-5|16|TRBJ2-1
CASSYGWRGPHNEQFF
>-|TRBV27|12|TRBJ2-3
CASSSSGDTQYF
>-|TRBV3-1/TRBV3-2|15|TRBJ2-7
CASSQGRQGSYEQYF
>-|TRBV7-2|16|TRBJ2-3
CASSTRTSGHTDTQYF
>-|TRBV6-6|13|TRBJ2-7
CASSGQGNNEQYF
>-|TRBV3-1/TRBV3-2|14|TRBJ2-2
CASSLAGGSGELFF
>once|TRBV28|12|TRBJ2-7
CAIGRGSYEQYF